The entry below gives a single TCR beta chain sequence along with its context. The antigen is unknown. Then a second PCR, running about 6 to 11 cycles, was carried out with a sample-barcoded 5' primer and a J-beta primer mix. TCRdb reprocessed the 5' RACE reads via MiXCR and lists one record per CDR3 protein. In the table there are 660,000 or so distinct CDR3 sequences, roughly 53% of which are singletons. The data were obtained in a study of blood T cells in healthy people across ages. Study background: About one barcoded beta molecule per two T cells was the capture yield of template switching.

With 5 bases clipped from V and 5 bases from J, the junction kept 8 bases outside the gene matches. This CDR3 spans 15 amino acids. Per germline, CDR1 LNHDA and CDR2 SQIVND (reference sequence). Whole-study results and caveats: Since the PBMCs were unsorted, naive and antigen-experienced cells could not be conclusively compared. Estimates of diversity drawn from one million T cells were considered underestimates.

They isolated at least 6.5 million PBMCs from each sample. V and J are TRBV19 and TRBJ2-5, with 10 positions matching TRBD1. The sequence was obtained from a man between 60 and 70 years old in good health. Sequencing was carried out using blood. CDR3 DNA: TGTGCCAGTAGTGTCGGGACAGGGGTCGGCGAGACCCAGTACTTC. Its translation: CASSVGTGVGETQYF.